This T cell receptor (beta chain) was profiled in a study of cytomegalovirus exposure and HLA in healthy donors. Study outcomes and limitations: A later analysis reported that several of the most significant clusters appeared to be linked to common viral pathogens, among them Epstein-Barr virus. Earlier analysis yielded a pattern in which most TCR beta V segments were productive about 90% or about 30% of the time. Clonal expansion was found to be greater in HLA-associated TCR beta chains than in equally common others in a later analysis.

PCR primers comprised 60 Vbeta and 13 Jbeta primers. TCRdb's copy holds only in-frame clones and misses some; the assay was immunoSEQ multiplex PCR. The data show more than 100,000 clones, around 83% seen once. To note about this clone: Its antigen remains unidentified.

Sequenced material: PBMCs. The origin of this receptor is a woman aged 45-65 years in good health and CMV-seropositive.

The CDR3 region is CASSLTVSGANVLTF. In DNA, the CDR3 is TGCGCCAGCAGCCTGACAGTCTCTGGGGCCAACGTCCTGACTTTC. The chain couples TRBV5-1 to TRBJ2-6; a weak D match, TRBD1 (5 bases). Trimming stripped 4 bases from V and 0 bases from J, with 8 bases between. The V gene's germline CDR1 is SGHRS and CDR2 YFSETQ. The CDR3 sequence is 15 residues long.